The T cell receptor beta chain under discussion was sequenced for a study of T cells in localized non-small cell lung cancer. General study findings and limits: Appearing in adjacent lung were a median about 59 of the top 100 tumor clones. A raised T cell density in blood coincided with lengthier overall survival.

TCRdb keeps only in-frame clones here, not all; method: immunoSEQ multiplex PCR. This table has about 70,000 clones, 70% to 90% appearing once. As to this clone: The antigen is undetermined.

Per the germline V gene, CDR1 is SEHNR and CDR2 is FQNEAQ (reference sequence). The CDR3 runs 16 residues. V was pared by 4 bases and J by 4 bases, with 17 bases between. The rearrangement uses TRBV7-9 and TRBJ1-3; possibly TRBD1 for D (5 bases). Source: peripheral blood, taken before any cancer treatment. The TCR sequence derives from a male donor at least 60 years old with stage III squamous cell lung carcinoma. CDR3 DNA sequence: TGTGCCAGCAGCTCCAGGGATTCTCTCGTAGGAAACACCATATATTTT. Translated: CASSSRDSLVGNTIYF.